The 17 T cell receptor beta chains in this list originate from one sample, sequenced in a study of response to subunit inactivated influenza vaccine. MiXCR, applied by TCRdb to the RT-PCR reads, yields one record per CDR3 protein. The table lists 650,000 to 800,000 distinct CDR3 sequences, over 11% of them singletons, with less than 9% in the top ten. Material: PBMCs from blood, obtained 14 days before vaccination. The receptors originated from a man aged 45-60 years who received an inactivated influenza vaccine.

This clonotype was detected ten times or more. The chain has TRBV20-1 and TRBJ2-7; no firm D call. Trimming removed 5 bases at V and 1 base at J, with 12 bases between. CDR3 size: 13 residues. CDR1 is DFQATT and CDR2 is SNEGSKA in the germline V gene (reference sequence). This CDR3 reads CSAALTGSYEQYF. CDR3 nucleotide sequence: TGCAGTGCTGCCTTGACCGGATCCTACGAGCAGTACTTC.

This clonotype was recorded a few times. The V call is TRBV29-1, the J call TRBJ2-7, with D perhaps TRBD2 (6 bases). CDR3 size: 13 residues. The ends were cut back, 7 bases at V and 4 bases at J, with 17 bases in the middle. The germline gives CDR1 SQVTM, CDR2 ANQGSEA. For the CDR3, the DNA is TGCAGCGCTCGAGGAGGGCCGGCTTACGAGCAGTACTTC. This sequence encodes CSARGGPAYEQYF.

This clonotype was seen more than once but under ten times. The rearrangement joins TRBV5-1 to TRBJ2-7, with TRBD1 matching over 8 bases. This CDR3 spans 16 amino acids. With V trimmed by 4 bases and J by 0 bases, 9 bases remained unmatched. CDR1 and CDR2 (germline): SGHRS, YFSETQ. The CDR3, as DNA: TGCGCCAGCAGCAGGCAGGGGACAGGAGGCTCCTACGAGCAGTACTTC. It translates to CASSRQGTGGSYEQYF.

This clonotype was seen many times. The chain combines TRBV11-2 with TRBJ2-7; D remains unclear. Germline lookup yields CDR1 SGHAT and CDR2 FQNNGV. The CDR3 is 14 residues long. V lost 0 bases and J 4 bases, leaving 10 bases between the germline ends. For the CDR3, the DNA is TGTGCCAGCAGCTTAGAGGGCCTAGGGTACGAGCAGTACTTC. As protein: CASSLEGLGYEQYF.

Here the CDR3 DNA reads TGTGCCAGCAGTTCGCCCTTAGCGGGAGGGCCGGAGTTTAATGAGCAGTTCTTC. Translation gives CASSSPLAGGPEFNEQFF. V and J are TRBV28 and TRBJ2-1; 11 bases line up with TRBD2. Germline CDR1 reads MDHEN; CDR2 reads SYDVKM. V lost 4 bases and J lost 7; bases outside the gene matches: 15. The CDR3 runs 18 residues.

V usage is TRBV28 and J usage is TRBJ2-1, with D perhaps TRBD2 (5 bases). The CDR3 consists of 13 residues. Trimming removed 3 bases at V and 8 bases at J, with 11 bases between. Germline-derived CDR1 and CDR2 are MDHEN and SYDVKM. The DNA of the CDR3 is TGTGCCAGCAGTTTCTTCGGGGTAGATGAGCAGTTCTTC. It specifies CASSFFGVDEQFF.

This clonotype was seen more than once but under ten times. This chain joins TRBV5-1 and TRBJ1-4; tentatively, D is TRBD1 (5 bases). Germline CDR1 SGHRS, CDR2 YFSETQ. Trimming shortened V by 3 bases and J by 7 bases, and 13 bases separated the two germline ends. The CDR3 totals 14 residues. CDR3 loop: CASSSASGREKLFF. For the CDR3, the DNA is TGCGCCAGCAGCTCCGCTTCAGGGCGTGAAAAACTGTTTTTT. Together with reference TRBV5-1 and TRBJ1-4, the CDR3 gives the full variable domain: KAGVTQTPRYLIKTRGQQVTLSCSPISGHRSVSWYQQTPGQGLQFLFEYFSETQRNKGNFPGRFSGRQFSNSRSEMNVSTLELGDSALYLCASSSASGREKLFFGSGTQLSVL.

V gene TRBV12-3 or TRBV12-4 combines with J gene TRBJ2-3; D uncertain. V shed 6 bases and J shed 6 bases, with 10 bases lying between them. The CDR3 has 12 residues. CDR3 residues: CASRPESDTQYF. CDR3 coding DNA: TGTGCCAGCAGACCAGAATCCGATACGCAGTATTTT.

The V call is TRBV3-1, the J call TRBJ2-7; 7 nucleotides match TRBD2. CDR3 length: 17 residues. J was trimmed by 5 bases and V by 0 bases; bases with no gene match: 13. Germline CDR1 reads LGHDT; CDR2 reads YNNKEL (reference sequence). The DNA for the CDR3 is TGTGCCAGCAGCCAAGATGGGAGGACGCGGGAGCGAGACGAGCAGTACTTC. As protein: CASSQDGRTRERDEQYF.

Only a few counts were recorded for this clonotype. V usage is TRBV15 and J usage is TRBJ2-1; D is uncertain. Germline values: CDR1 LNHNV, CDR2 YYDKDF (reference sequence). The CDR3 extends over 12 amino acids. V lost 1 base to trimming and J lost 5 bases, with 3 bases between them. CDR3 DNA: TGTGCCACCAGCAGAGGACACAATGAGCAGTTCTTC. Amino acids: CATSRGHNEQFF.

The CDR3 DNA reads as TGTGCCAGCAGCCCGGACCCGCTTCTGAACACTGAAGCTTTCTTT. Protein: CASSPDPLLNTEAFF. The rearrangement uses TRBV3-1 and TRBJ1-1, with D unclear. The germline V gene has CDR1 LGHDT and CDR2 YNNKEL (reference sequence). This CDR3 has 15 amino acids. V shed 4 bases and J shed 0 bases, with 12 bases lying between them.

The gene calls are TRBV20-1 and TRBJ2-3; 8 nucleotides agree with TRBD2. CDR1 and CDR2 (germline): DFQATT, SNEGSKA (reference sequence). V dropped 0 bases and J dropped 4; count of bases not matched to a gene: 18. The CDR3 length is 19 residues. CDR3 nucleotides: TGCAGTGCTAGAGAGCGACGGGGAGCCGTGACTAGCGTGGCAGATACGCAGTATTTT. This codes for CSARERRGAVTSVADTQYF.

Many counts were recorded for this clonotype. The chain couples TRBV6-6 to TRBJ1-4; no clear D. The CDR3 is made up of 13 amino acids. Germline CDR1 reads MNHNY; CDR2 reads SVGAGI (reference sequence). Trimming took off 2 bases at V and 6 bases at J, with 7 bases between the two ends. For the CDR3, the DNA is TGTGCCAGCAGTTACCATCGCGATGAAAAACTGTTTTTT. The encoded protein is CASSYHRDEKLFF.

This clonotype was detected only a few times. The chain carries TRBV11-3 and TRBJ2-2; D uncertain. Per the germline V gene, CDR1 is SGHNT and CDR2 is YENEEA. The CDR3 spans 14 residues. Trimming cost V 3 bases and J 3 bases, with 8 bases left between them. The CDR3 protein is CASSFLYDTGELFF. Here the CDR3 DNA reads TGTGCCAGCAGCTTTTTATATGACACCGGGGAGCTGTTTTTT.

The sample holds many counts of this clonotype. V is TRBV9 and J is TRBJ1-1; D uncertain. The germline V and J ends were trimmed by 0 bases and 1 base, with 4 bases remaining between them. The CDR3 has 13 residues. Germline CDR1 is SGDLS and CDR2 is YYNGEE. The CDR3 reads CASSVASNTEAFF. The CDR3 region has the DNA TGTGCCAGCAGCGTAGCCTCGAACACTGAAGCTTTCTTT.

The chain links TRBV4-2 to TRBJ1-2, with 7 bases matching TRBD1. The V gene's germline CDR1 is LGHNA and CDR2 YNFKEQ. CDR3 size: 14 residues. The junction had 3 bases not matched to a gene; V was cut back by 5 bases and J by 0 bases. The CDR3 is CASSDRATNYGYTF. The CDR3 DNA reads TGTGCCAGCAGCGACAGGGCAACTAACTATGGCTACACCTTC.

The V gene is TRBV29-1, the J gene TRBJ2-5; perhaps D is TRBD1 or TRBD2 (5 bases each). CDR1 is SQVTM and CDR2 is ANQGSEA in the germline V gene. The CDR3 covers 12 residues. Trimming shortened V by 6 bases and J by 5 bases, and 13 bases separated the two germline ends. CDR3 DNA: TGCAGCGTCAGGGACGCTCGGGAGACCCAGTACTTC. This codes for CSVRDARETQYF.